This T cell receptor beta chain was found in a study of shared clonotypes between healthy human individuals. The method was immunoSEQ multiplex PCR; TCRdb's version includes in-frame clones alone and lacks a portion of them. The repertoire has roughly 2 million clones, nearly 97% of them found once; the top ten carry roughly 0.13%. As to this clone: Its antigen is not known.

CDR1 is ENHRY and CDR2 is SYGVKD in the germline V gene. Trimming cost V 7 bases and J 4 bases; bases outside gene matches: 7. This CDR3 has 13 amino acids. Broader study findings: Memory subsets had estimated richness that was generally smaller than that of naive subsets.

Splitting the CD4+ cells yielded a CD45RA+ naive subset and a CD45RA-negative memory subset. This clonotype was obtained from a man aged 18 to 30 in good health. Material for sequencing was naive CD4+ T cells sorted from blood. Specified subset: CD45RA+ positively selected. The chain links TRBV10-3 to TRBJ2-7, with 7 bases matching TRBD2. The CDR3 reads CAITHNGGYEQYF. In DNA form, the CDR3 reads TGTGCCATCACCCATAACGGGGGGTACGAGCAGTACTTC.